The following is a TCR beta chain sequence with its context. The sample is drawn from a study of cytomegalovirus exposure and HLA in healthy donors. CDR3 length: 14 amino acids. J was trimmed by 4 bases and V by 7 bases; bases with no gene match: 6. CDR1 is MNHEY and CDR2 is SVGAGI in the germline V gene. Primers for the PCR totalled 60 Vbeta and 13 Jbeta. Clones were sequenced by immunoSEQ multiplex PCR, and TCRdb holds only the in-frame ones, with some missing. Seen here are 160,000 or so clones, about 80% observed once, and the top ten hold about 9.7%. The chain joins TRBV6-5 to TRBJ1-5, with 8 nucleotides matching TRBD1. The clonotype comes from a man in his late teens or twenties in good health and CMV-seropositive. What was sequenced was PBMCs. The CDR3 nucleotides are TGTGCCAGCAACAGACAGGGGAGGAATCAGCCCCAGCATTTT. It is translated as CASNRQGRNQPQHF.